The 29 T cell receptor beta chains below come from one sample, sequenced in a study of T cells in women clearing cervical HPV infection. TCRdb's table, derived via immunoSEQ multiplex PCR, lists solely in-frame clones and lacks some. The sample totals roughly 47,000 clones. Input material: blood buffy coat. These receptors were taken from a woman aged 18 to 75 with a cervical HPV16 infection that either progressed to CIN3+ or cleared (not recorded which).

Concerning this clone itself: The sequence runs out 3 residues before the end of the CDR3; the remainder is reconstructed from the germline J gene. The chain carries TRBV7-2 and TRBJ2-7; the D is unclear. CDR3 length equals 14 residues. V lost 1 base and J lost 0, with 7 bases in between. The V gene's germline CDR1 is SGHTA and CDR2 FQGNSA. The CDR3 DNA, read in part, is TGTGCCAGCAGCTTAGAACAGTCCTCCTACGAG. This gives the protein CASSLEQSSYE. The whole CDR3 protein is CASSLEQSSYEQYF.

Remarks on this clone: The CDR3 end falls 3 residues outside the read, so it is completed with the germline J gene. The rearrangement joins TRBV7-9 to TRBJ2-3; the D is unclear. The CDR3 length is 13 residues. The V gene's germline CDR1 is SEHNR and CDR2 FQNEAQ (reference sequence). Between the trimmed V and J ends, which lost 4 bases and 6 bases, there was a span of 11 bases. The part of the CDR3 DNA that was read is TGTGCCAGCAGCTCCTATCCAATGGATACG. Protein sequence: CASSSYPMDT. The full CDR3 sequence reads CASSSYPMDTQYF.

The covered CDR3 bases are TGCAGTGCACTTTCGGCAGGGGGCTGGGGAAACACC. Amino acid sequence: CSALSAGGWGNT. The whole CDR3 sequence is CSALSAGGWGNTIYF. The chain combines TRBV20-1 with TRBJ1-3; 8 positions agree with TRBD1. The read ends 3 residues shy of where the CDR3 ends; the end is completed using the germline J gene. Losses at the gene ends were 6 bases for V and 4 bases for J; bases not matched to a gene: 11. The CDR3 spans 15 residues. Germline assignment: CDR1 DFQATT and CDR2 SNEGSKA (reference sequence).

Notes on this clone: The missing CDR3 end, 3 residues past where the read stops, is filled in from the germline J gene. The chain employs TRBV6-1 and TRBJ2-5, with D possibly TRBD2 on 6 matching bases. The germline V gene encodes CDR1 MNHNS and CDR2 SASEGT. Trimming took off 1 base at V and 5 bases at J, with 14 bases between the two ends. This CDR3 contains 15 residues. CDR3 sequence: CASSEGGAVRETQYF. The covered CDR3 bases are TGTGCCAGCAGTGAAGGCGGGGCGGTCCGGGAGACC.

About this clone itself: The CDR3 end is not reached by the read, which stops 3 residues before it; the germline J gene fills it in. The rearrangement links TRBV6-2 or TRBV6-3 to TRBJ2-1, with D uncertain. Germline V lookup: CDR1 MNHEY, CDR2 SVGEGT. V lost 0 bases to trimming and J lost 3 bases, with 12 bases between them. The CDR3 extends over 16 amino acids. Partial CDR3 DNA: TGTGCCAGCAGTTACTCGAGTGAGATCGGCTACAATGAG. It specifies CASSYSSEIGYNE. The full CDR3 sequence reads CASSYSSEIGYNEQFF.

The CDR3 here is CASSSGGTGFNEQFF. Incomplete CDR3 DNA: TGCGCCAGCAGCTCCGGCGGGACAGGGTTCAATGAG. The chain links TRBV5-1 to TRBJ2-1; 9 nucleotides match TRBD1. The CDR3 goes on 3 residues after the read ends, and that part is filled in from the germline J gene. CDR1 is SGHRS and CDR2 is YFSETQ in the germline V gene. The CDR3 has 15 amino acids. Trimming cost V 3 bases and J 6 bases; bases outside gene matches: 7.

With regard to this clone: The DNA ends 3 residues before the CDR3 does, and the rest of the CDR3 is filled in from the germline J gene. This sequence joins TRBV18 and TRBJ1-1; TRBD1 aligns across 10 bases. CDR3 length: 15 amino acids. CDR1 is KGHSH and CDR2 is LQKENI in the germline V gene. The junction had 9 bases not matched to a gene; V was cut back by 7 bases and J by 4 bases. The sequenced part of the CDR3 DNA is TGTGCCAGCTGCCGGGACAGGGGATTAGGCACTGAA. Translated, it gives CASCRDRGLGTE. The full-length CDR3 reads as CASCRDRGLGTEAFF.

Concerning this clone: The CDR3 end lies 3 residues beyond the end of the read and is filled in from the germline J gene. The V and J genes are TRBV11-2 and TRBJ1-1; D is uncertain. The CDR3 covers 15 residues. With 2 bases removed from V and 3 bases from J, the gap between germline ends came to 13 bases. Per the germline V gene, CDR1 is SGHAT and CDR2 is FQNNGV. The part of the CDR3 DNA that was read is TGTGCCAGCAGCTTAAGAGGGCTTATAGACACTGAA. This translates into CASSLRGLIDTE. The entire CDR3 protein reads CASSLRGLIDTEAFF. Full variable domain (rest looked up from reference TRBV11-2 and TRBJ1-1): EAGVAQSPRYKIIEKRQSVAFWCNPISGHATLYWYQQILGQGPKLLIQFQNNGVVDDSQLPKDRFSAERLKGVDSTLKIQPAKLEDSAVYLCASSLRGLIDTEAFFGQGTRLTVV.

Comments on this clone: The sequence runs out 3 residues before the end of the CDR3; the remainder is reconstructed from the germline J gene. The chain has TRBV30 and TRBJ1-4; maybe TRBD1 (5 bases). Looked up from germline, CDR1 is GTSNPN and CDR2 is SVGIG (reference sequence). This CDR3 is 11 amino acids long. The germline V and J ends were trimmed by 5 bases and 9 bases, with 10 bases remaining between them. Partial CDR3 DNA: TGTGCCTGGGACAGCTCACAAAAA. Residues: CAWDSSQK. In full, the CDR3 is CAWDSSQKLFF.

Comments on this clone: The CDR3 is cut off 3 residues early in the read; its end comes from the germline J gene. This chain connects TRBV19 to TRBJ2-1, with D perhaps TRBD2 (6 bases). This CDR3 has 14 amino acids. CDR1 and CDR2 from the germline V gene are LNHDA and SQIVND (reference sequence). V was trimmed by 5 bases and J by 5 bases, leaving 13 bases between them. Incomplete CDR3 DNA: TGTGCCAGTAGTTCCCGAGCGGGCGACAATGAG. It yields the protein CASSSRAGDNE. In full, the CDR3 reads CASSSRAGDNEQFF.

Turning to this clone: Read data end 3 residues before the CDR3 end; the end is taken from the germline J gene. This sequence joins TRBV11-1 and TRBJ2-3; D gene uncertain. The CDR3 contains 14 residues. Germline assignment: CDR1 SGHAT and CDR2 FQDESV (reference sequence). The DNA read from the CDR3 is TGTGCCAGCAGCTTTGGTAGGCAGGAAGAGACG. It is translated as CASSFGRQEET. The CDR3 in its entirety is CASSFGRQEETQYF.

For this clone: The DNA ends 3 residues before the CDR3 does, and the rest of the CDR3 is filled in from the germline J gene. This rearrangement joins TRBV19 to TRBJ2-7, with no clear D. V lost 2 bases and J 4 bases, leaving 9 bases between the germline ends. Germline values: CDR1 LNHDA, CDR2 SQIVND (reference sequence). CDR3 length equals 13 residues. The covered CDR3 bases are TGTGCCAGTAGTATACAGGAAGATTACGAG. Its protein product is CASSIQEDYE. The whole CDR3 region reads CASSIQEDYEQYF.

Turning to this clone: The read ends 3 residues shy of where the CDR3 ends; the end is completed using the germline J gene. This sequence joins TRBV5-1 and TRBJ2-5, with TRBD1 as a possible D gene (5 bases). The CDR3 runs 15 residues. Trimming pared 7 bases from V and 0 bases from J, leaving 16 bases between. Per the germline V gene, CDR1 is SGHRS and CDR2 is YFSETQ. CDR3 loop: CASRATAPYQETQYF. CDR3 DNA, as far as it was read: TGCGCCAGCCGCGCGACAGCGCCGTACCAAGAGACC.

Comments on this clone: The missing CDR3 end, 3 residues past where the read stops, is filled in from the germline J gene. The genes are TRBV7-3 and TRBJ1-2; 8 nucleotides line up with TRBD1. V trimming: 5 bases; J trimming: 4 bases; junction bases outside the gene matches: 6. The germline CDR1 and CDR2 sequences are SGHTA and FQGTGA. The CDR3 length is 14 residues. CDR3: CASSPDRAGYGYTF. The CDR3 DNA, read in part, is TGTGCCAGCAGCCCGGACAGGGCGGGCTATGGC.

Concerning this clone itself: The read ends 3 residues shy of where the CDR3 ends; the end is completed using the germline J gene. This sequence joins TRBV7-6 and TRBJ2-5; 10 bases are shared with TRBD2. The length of the CDR3 is 15 residues. Looked up from germline, CDR1 is SGHVS and CDR2 is FNYEAQ. The CDR3 bases that were read are TGTGCCAGCAGCTTACAACTAGCGGGAACAGATACC. Translated: CASSLQLAGTDT. The whole CDR3 protein reads CASSLQLAGTDTQYF.

As concerns this clone: The sequence runs out 3 residues before the end of the CDR3; the remainder is reconstructed from the germline J gene. The rearrangement joins TRBV18 to TRBJ2-4; a weak D match, TRBD2 (6 bases). CDR3 length: 13 amino acids. Germline CDR1 KGHSH, CDR2 LQKENI. The sequenced part of the CDR3 DNA is TGTGCCAGCTCACCCCAGGTGGACTATGGT. It is translated as CASSPQVDYG. Given in full, the CDR3 is CASSPQVDYGQYF.

Remarks on this clone: Read sequence stops 3 residues before the CDR3 end, and the germline J gene provides the missing end. The genes are TRBV7-2 and TRBJ2-7; no reliable D call. Per germline, CDR1 SGHTA and CDR2 FQGNSA. Trimming pared 5 bases from V and 6 bases from J, leaving 17 bases between. This CDR3 has 14 residues. The CDR3 reads CASSPSHLSTEQYF. The CDR3 bases that were read are TGTGCCAGCAGCCCGTCTCACTTGAGTACCGAG. Full variable domain (rest looked up from reference TRBV7-2 and TRBJ2-7): GAGVSQSPSNKVTEKGKDVELRCDPISGHTALYWYRQSLGQGLEFLIYFQGNSAPDKSGLPSDRFSAERTGGSVSTLTIQRTQQEDSAVYLCASSPSHLSTEQYFGPGTRLTVT.

In regard to this clone: Read coverage stops 3 residues before the CDR3 terminus; the germline J gene supplies the remainder. The rearrangement uses TRBV2 and TRBJ2-3; 7 bases fit TRBD2. The CDR3 has 15 amino acids. The trim removed 5 bases at V and 3 bases at J, leaving 8 bases unmatched. Germline V gene data show CDR1 as SNHLY and CDR2 as FYNNEI. CDR3 region: CASSNPGGVTDTQYF. The CDR3 DNA, read in part, is TGTGCCAGCAGTAACCCGGGGGGAGTAACAGATACG. The complete variable domain, with remaining parts taken from reference TRBV2 and TRBJ2-3, reads EPEVTQTPSHQVTQMGQEVILRCVPISNHLYFYWYRQILGQKVEFLVSFYNNEISEKSEIFDDQFSVERPDGSNFTLKIRSTKLEDSAMYFCASSNPGGVTDTQYFGPGTRLTVL.

The CDR3 here is CSARARQGMEKLFF. The sequenced CDR3 bases are TGCAGTGCTAGAGCACGACAGGGTATGGAAAAA. The genes are TRBV20-1 and TRBJ1-4; 7 positions match TRBD1. Read data end 3 residues before the CDR3 end; the end is taken from the germline J gene. V shed 1 base and J 8 bases; nucleotides not matched to a gene: 7. The CDR3 totals 14 residues. Germline CDR1 is DFQATT and CDR2 is SNEGSKA (reference sequence).

Comment on this clone: From the germline J gene comes the end of the CDR3, since the read stops 3 residues before it. V usage is TRBV30 and J usage is TRBJ2-2; 7 bases line up with TRBD1. The germline CDR1 and CDR2 sequences are GTSNPN and SVGIG (reference sequence). The CDR3 extends over 15 amino acids. The sequenced part of the CDR3 DNA is TGTGCCTGTTCGACCGGGGACAGAGAATATTCACCG. As protein: CACSTGDREYSP. The full CDR3 reads CACSTGDREYSPLFF.

On this clone itself: The junction does not match germline at one end; this may be a read error. Read sequence stops 3 residues before the CDR3 end, and the germline J gene provides the missing end. This sequence joins TRBV6-1 and TRBJ2-4, with TRBD2 matching over 9 bases. Germline V gene lookup returns CDR1 MNHNS and CDR2 SASEGT. This CDR3 is built from 18 residues. This CDR3 is CASIEQLAGRGAKNIQYF. The DNA read from the CDR3 is TGTGCCAGCATTGAACAACTAGCGGGTAGAGGAGCCAAAAACATT.

In regard to this clone: The junction departs from germline at one end; a sequencing error may be responsible. Other nucleotide sequences in the sample specify the same CDR3. The CDR3 bases that were read are TGTGCCTGGAGTCCGACAGGGTCTGGAAACACA. It encodes CAWSPTGSGNT. The entire CDR3 protein is CAWSPTGSGNTIYF. The chain employs TRBV30 and TRBJ1-3, with 7 bases identical to TRBD1. Read data end 3 residues before the CDR3 end; the end is taken from the germline J gene. The CDR3 spans 14 residues. Germline values: CDR1 GTSNPN, CDR2 SVGIG (reference sequence).

Points on this clone: The read finishes 3 residues shy of the CDR3 end, and the germline J gene is used to complete it. The chain carries TRBV5-1 and TRBJ2-2; a possible D gene is TRBD1 (5 bases). V gave up 1 base and J gave up 6 bases, with 7 bases separating them. The CDR3 runs to 13 residues. From germline, CDR1 is SGHRS and CDR2 YFSETQ. The DNA read from the CDR3 is TGCGCCAGCAGCTTGAAAGGGGCCGGGGAG. Translated: CASSLKGAGE. The full-length CDR3 reads as CASSLKGAGELFF.

As to this clone: The CDR3 goes on 3 residues after the read ends, and that part is filled in from the germline J gene. The chain joins TRBV19 to TRBJ2-3; maybe TRBD1 (6 bases). This CDR3 has 12 residues. Germline V gene lookup returns CDR1 LNHDA and CDR2 SQIVND (reference sequence). The CDR3 DNA, read in part, is TGTGCCAGTAGGCAGGGGAATCAGCCG. It specifies CASRQGNQP. The whole CDR3 protein is CASRQGNQPQYF.

Regarding this clone: The read ends 3 residues shy of where the CDR3 ends; the end is completed using the germline J gene. The V gene is TRBV5-6, the J gene TRBJ1-1; D unresolved. CDR1 and CDR2 from the germline V gene are SGHDT and YYEEEE. CDR3 size: 12 residues. The V end was cut by 4 bases, the J end by 6 bases, with 10 bases between. The sequenced CDR3 bases are TGTGCCAGCAGCCATCGATCGGCTGAA. Translating it yields CASSHRSAE. The whole CDR3 sequence reads CASSHRSAEAFF.

Notes on this clone: The read terminates 3 residues before the CDR3 end, so the remaining end is supplied by the germline J gene. The chain joins TRBV2 to TRBJ1-5; TRBD1 agrees at 8 bases. The CDR3 covers 14 residues. The germline V gene encodes CDR1 SNHLY and CDR2 FYNNEI. Germline trimming cut 6 bases from V and 3 bases from J; bases unmatched to any gene: 4. The part of the CDR3 DNA that was read is TGTGCCAGCAGGAAGGGACAGGTCAATCAGCCC. This encodes CASRKGQVNQP. The entire CDR3 protein is CASRKGQVNQPQHF.

Of note for this clone: The read terminates 3 residues ahead of where the CDR3 ends, so the germline J gene completes it. The chain combines TRBV7-2 with TRBJ2-6; no definite D call. Per the germline V gene, CDR1 is SGHTA and CDR2 is FQGNSA. Trimming pared 6 bases from V and 1 base from J, leaving 4 bases between. CDR3 length: 13 residues. The sequenced CDR3 bases are TGTGCCAGCAGGTCATCTGGGGCCAACGTC. This translates into CASRSSGANV. The full CDR3 reads CASRSSGANVLTF.

For this clone: The read ends 3 residues shy of where the CDR3 ends; the end is completed using the germline J gene. The J gene is TRBJ2-7, the V gene TRBV7-2; D unclear. V gave up 2 bases and J gave up 6 bases, with 14 bases separating them. CDR1 and CDR2 (germline): SGHTA, FQGNSA. This CDR3 contains 14 residues. Incomplete CDR3 DNA: TGTGCCAGCAGCTTAAGTTGGGCAGTCTCCGAG. Translated: CASSLSWAVSE. The complete CDR3 protein is CASSLSWAVSEQYF.

To note about this clone: The read terminates 3 residues before the CDR3 end, so the remaining end is supplied by the germline J gene. Additional DNA sequences in this sample encode the identical CDR3. The rearrangement joins TRBV7-9 to TRBJ1-1; D might be TRBD1 (5 bases). Germline V CDR1 and CDR2: SEHNR, FQNEAQ (reference sequence). The CDR3 has 14 residues. With 5 bases removed from V and 3 bases from J, the gap between germline ends came to 13 bases. The DNA read from the CDR3 is TGTGCCAGCAGCATCCCAGGGTCGGACACTGAA. This encodes CASSIPGSDTE. The entire CDR3 sequence reads CASSIPGSDTEAFF.